Each of the 10 T cell receptor beta chains below was sequenced from the same sample in a study of early T cells in non-severe SARS-CoV-2 infection. TCRdb re-called the 5' RACE reads with MiXCR, one entry per CDR3 protein. The sample has 48,000 or so distinct CDR3 sequences; 6.2% are singletons. The material was whole blood, obtained at baseline. The receptors were gathered from an adult who was a healthcare worker with PCR-confirmed SARS-CoV-2 infection or an uninfected control (not recorded which).

The chain joins TRBV28 to TRBJ2-7, with TRBD2 matching over 10 bases. The V gene end was trimmed by 10 bases and the J gene end by 3 bases; junction bases not matched to a gene: 12. Germline values: CDR1 MDHEN, CDR2 SYDVKM. The CDR3 loop spans 15 amino acids. The DNA of the CDR3 is TGTGCCACCTTTCCCACCGGACTAGCGGACTACGAGCAGTACTTC. Its translation is CATFPTGLADYEQYF.

This clonotype is labeled as medium-sized. The chain combines TRBV29-1 with TRBJ1-2, with D maybe TRBD1 (6 bases). In germline, CDR1 is SQVTM, CDR2 ANQGSEA. This CDR3 contains 10 residues. CDR3 in amino acids: CSHRENGYTF. The CDR3 DNA reads TGCAGTCACAGGGAGAATGGCTACACCTTC.

At least ten counts were recorded for this clonotype. V gene TRBV11-1 combines with J gene TRBJ2-1, with a weak D call TRBD1 (5 bases). V lost 3 bases and J 4 bases, leaving 7 bases between the germline ends. Germline-derived CDR1 and CDR2 are SGHAT and FQDESV (reference sequence). This CDR3 region has 13 residues. CDR3 amino acids: CASSLTEYNEQFF. In DNA, the CDR3 is TGTGCCAGCAGCTTGACAGAGTACAATGAGCAGTTCTTC.

This clonotype showed up many times. CDR3 nucleotide sequence: TGTGCCAGCAGCTTAGGCCGAACCGGGACTGAAGCTTTCTTT. Amino acid sequence: CASSLGRTGTEAFF. This sequence joins TRBV13 and TRBJ1-1; D remains ambiguous. V dropped 0 bases and J dropped 5 bases, with 10 bases sitting between them. Germline V gene data show CDR1 as PRHDT and CDR2 as FYEKMQ (reference sequence). The CDR3 is 14 residues long.

The V gene is TRBV5-4, the J gene TRBJ2-7; 8 bases align to TRBD1. J was trimmed by 4 bases and V by 4 bases; bases with no gene match: 10. This CDR3 comprises 15 residues. CDR1 and CDR2 from the germline V gene are SGHNT and YYREEE (reference sequence). CDR3 amino acids: CASSMLPGQEYEQYF. CDR3 DNA sequence: TGTGCCAGCAGCATGTTACCGGGACAGGAGTACGAGCAGTACTTC.

The chain recombines TRBV29-1 with TRBJ2-2; TRBD1 matches at 7 bases. This CDR3 comprises 13 residues. Germline loops: CDR1 SQVTM, CDR2 ANQGSEA. Trimming cost V 2 bases and J 4 bases; bases outside gene matches: 1. The CDR3 DNA reads TGCAGCGTTGAACACAGGGGCACCGGGGAGCTGTTTTTT. This sequence encodes CSVEHRGTGELFF.

This clonotype was detected many times. The chain joins TRBV28 to TRBJ2-2; perhaps TRBD2 as D (5 bases). This CDR3 contains 12 residues. V was shortened by 7 bases and J by 5 bases, with 8 bases between the two germline ends. CDR1 MDHEN and CDR2 SYDVKM come from the germline V gene. The CDR3 DNA is TGTGCCAGCAAGAGGGAAACCGGGGAGCTGTTTTTT. Protein sequence: CASKRETGELFF.

CDR3 sequence: CASSPVSRGRDNEQFF. CDR3 in DNA: TGCGCCAGCAGCCCCGTTTCGCGCGGGAGAGACAATGAGCAGTTCTTC. The chain joins TRBV4-3 to TRBJ2-1, with 7 bases fitting TRBD2. The ends lost 4 bases at V and 5 bases at J; junction bases unmatched: 11. The germline CDR1 and CDR2 sequences are LGHNA and YSLEER. The CDR3 is made up of 16 amino acids.

The chain couples TRBV4-3 to TRBJ2-1; no clear D gene. Germline values: CDR1 LGHNA, CDR2 YSLEER. V shed 0 bases and J shed 4 bases, with 10 bases lying between them. CDR3 length: 15 amino acids. The CDR3 spells CASSQDLRVYNEQFF. CDR3 nucleotide sequence: TGCGCCAGCAGCCAAGATCTTCGGGTATACAATGAGCAGTTCTTC.

In this sample, this clonotype turned up a few times. The chain combines TRBV28 with TRBJ1-1, with TRBD1 as a possible D gene (6 bases). The germline CDR1 and CDR2 sequences are MDHEN and SYDVKM. V gave up 5 bases and J gave up 4 bases, with 14 bases separating them. The CDR3 totals 14 residues. This chain's CDR3 is CASSISPGATEAFF. CDR3 nucleotides: TGTGCCAGCAGTATCTCTCCGGGGGCCACTGAAGCTTTCTTT.